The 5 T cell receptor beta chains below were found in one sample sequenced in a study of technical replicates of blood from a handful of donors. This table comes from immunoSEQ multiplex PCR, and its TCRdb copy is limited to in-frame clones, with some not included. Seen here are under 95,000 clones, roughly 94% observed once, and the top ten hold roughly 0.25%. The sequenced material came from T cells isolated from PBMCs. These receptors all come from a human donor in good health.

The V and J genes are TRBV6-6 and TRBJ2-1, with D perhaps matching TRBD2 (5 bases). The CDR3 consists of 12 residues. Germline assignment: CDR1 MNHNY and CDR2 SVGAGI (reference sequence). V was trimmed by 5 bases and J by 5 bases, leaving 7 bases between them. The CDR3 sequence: CASSNSDNEQFF. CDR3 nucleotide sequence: TGTGCCAGCAGTAATAGCGACAATGAGCAGTTCTTC.

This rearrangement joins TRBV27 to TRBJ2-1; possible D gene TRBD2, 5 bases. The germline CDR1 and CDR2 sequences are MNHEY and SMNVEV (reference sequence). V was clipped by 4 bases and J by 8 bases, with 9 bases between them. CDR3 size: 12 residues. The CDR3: CASSSSIDEQFF. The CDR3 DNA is TGTGCCAGCAGTTCTAGCATCGATGAGCAGTTCTTC.

The CDR3 DNA reads as TGTGCCAGCAGCTTCTTCACAGATACGCAGTATTTT. This encodes CASSFFTDTQYF. The genes are TRBV11-3 and TRBJ2-3; D is unresolved. This CDR3 has 12 residues. CDR1 SGHNT and CDR2 YENEEA come from the germline V gene. Trimming cost V 3 bases and J 2 bases, with 3 bases left between them.

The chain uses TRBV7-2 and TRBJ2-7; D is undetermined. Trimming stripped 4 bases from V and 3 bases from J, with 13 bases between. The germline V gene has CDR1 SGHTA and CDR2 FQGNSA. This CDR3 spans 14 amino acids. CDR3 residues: CASSYPGPSYEQYF. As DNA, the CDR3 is TGTGCCAGCAGCTATCCGGGTCCCAGCTACGAGCAGTACTTC. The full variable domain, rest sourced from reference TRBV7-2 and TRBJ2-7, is GAGVSQSPSNKVTEKGKDVELRCDPISGHTALYWYRQSLGQGLEFLIYFQGNSAPDKSGLPSDRFSAERTGGSVSTLTIQRTQQEDSAVYLCASSYPGPSYEQYFGPGTRLTVT.

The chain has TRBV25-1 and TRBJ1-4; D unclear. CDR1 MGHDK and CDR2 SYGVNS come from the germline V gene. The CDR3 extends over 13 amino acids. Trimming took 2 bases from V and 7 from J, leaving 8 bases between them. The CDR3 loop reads CASSETGIEKLFF. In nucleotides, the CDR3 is TGTGCCAGCAGTGAAACGGGAATTGAAAAACTGTTTTTT.